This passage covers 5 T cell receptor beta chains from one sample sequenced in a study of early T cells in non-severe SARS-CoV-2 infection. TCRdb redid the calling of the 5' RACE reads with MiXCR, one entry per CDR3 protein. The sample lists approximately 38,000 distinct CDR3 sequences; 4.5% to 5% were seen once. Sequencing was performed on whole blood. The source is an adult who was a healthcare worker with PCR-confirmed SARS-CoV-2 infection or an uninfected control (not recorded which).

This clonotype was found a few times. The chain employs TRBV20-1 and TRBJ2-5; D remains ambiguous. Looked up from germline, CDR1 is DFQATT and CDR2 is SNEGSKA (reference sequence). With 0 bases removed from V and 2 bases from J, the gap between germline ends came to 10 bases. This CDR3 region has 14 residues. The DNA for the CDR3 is TGCAGTGCTAGAGACAGGATAACACAAGAGACCCAGTACTTC. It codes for CSARDRITQETQYF.

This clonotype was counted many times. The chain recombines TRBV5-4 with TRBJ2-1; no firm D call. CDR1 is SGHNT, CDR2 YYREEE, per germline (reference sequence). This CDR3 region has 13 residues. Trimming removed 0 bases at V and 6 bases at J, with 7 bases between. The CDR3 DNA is TGTGCCAGCAGCTTGGACAGAACCAATGAGCAGTTCTTC. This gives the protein CASSLDRTNEQFF.

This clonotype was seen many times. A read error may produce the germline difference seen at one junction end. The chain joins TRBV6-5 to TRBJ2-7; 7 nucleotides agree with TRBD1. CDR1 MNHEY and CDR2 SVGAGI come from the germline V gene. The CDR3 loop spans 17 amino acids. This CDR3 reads CASSYSGITGASFEQYF. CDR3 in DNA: TGTGCCAGCAGTTACTCGGGGATTACAGGGGCCTCCTTCGAGCAGTACTTC.

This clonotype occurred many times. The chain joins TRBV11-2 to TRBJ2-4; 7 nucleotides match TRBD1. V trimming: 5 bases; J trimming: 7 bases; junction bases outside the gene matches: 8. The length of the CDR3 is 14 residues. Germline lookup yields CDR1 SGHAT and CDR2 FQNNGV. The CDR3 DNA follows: TGTGCCAGCAGCGTGGCTAGCAGGGGGAACATTCAGTACTTC. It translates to CASSVASRGNIQYF. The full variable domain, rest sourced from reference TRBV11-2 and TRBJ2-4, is EAGVAQSPRYKIIEKRQSVAFWCNPISGHATLYWYQQILGQGPKLLIQFQNNGVVDDSQLPKDRFSAERLKGVDSTLKIQPAKLEDSAVYLCASSVASRGNIQYFGAGTRLSVL.

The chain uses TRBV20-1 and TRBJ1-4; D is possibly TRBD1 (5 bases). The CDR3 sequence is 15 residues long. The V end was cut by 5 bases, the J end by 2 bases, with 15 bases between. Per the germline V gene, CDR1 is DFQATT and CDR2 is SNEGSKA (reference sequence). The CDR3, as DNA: TGCAGTGCTCCCCCAGTTGGGGCCACTAATGAAAAACTGTTTTTT. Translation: CSAPPVGATNEKLFF.